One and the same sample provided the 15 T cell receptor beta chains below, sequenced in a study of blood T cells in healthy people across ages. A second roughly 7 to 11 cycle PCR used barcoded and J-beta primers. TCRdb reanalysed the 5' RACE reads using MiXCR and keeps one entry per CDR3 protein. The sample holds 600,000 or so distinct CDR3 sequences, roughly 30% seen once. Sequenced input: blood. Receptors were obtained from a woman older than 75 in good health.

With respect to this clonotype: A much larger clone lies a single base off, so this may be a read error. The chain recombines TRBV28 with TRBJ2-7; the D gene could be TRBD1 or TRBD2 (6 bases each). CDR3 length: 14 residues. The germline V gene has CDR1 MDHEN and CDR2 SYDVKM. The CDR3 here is CASSAPLGGDERYF. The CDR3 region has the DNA TGTGCCAGCAGTGCCCCACTGGGGGGCGACGAGCGGTACTTC.

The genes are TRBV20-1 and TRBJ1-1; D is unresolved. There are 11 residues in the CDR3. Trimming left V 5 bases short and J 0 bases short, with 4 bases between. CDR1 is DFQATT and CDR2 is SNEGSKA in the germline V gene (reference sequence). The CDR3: CSAVMNTEAFF. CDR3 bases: TGCAGTGCTGTCATGAACACTGAAGCTTTCTTT.

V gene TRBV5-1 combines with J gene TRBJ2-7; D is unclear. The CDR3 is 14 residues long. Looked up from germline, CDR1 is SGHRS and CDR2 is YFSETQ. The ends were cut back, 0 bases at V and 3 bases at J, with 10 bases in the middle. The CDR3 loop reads CASSLELDYYEQYF. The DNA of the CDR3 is TGCGCCAGCAGCTTGGAGCTGGATTACTACGAGCAGTACTTC.

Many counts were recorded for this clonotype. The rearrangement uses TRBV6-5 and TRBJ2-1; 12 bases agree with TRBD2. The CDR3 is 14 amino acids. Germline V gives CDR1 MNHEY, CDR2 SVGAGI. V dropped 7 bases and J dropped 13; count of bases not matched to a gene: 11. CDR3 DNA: TGTGCCAGCAAGTCTAGCGGGGGGGGCTCACACCAGTTCTTC. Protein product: CASKSSGGGSHQFF.

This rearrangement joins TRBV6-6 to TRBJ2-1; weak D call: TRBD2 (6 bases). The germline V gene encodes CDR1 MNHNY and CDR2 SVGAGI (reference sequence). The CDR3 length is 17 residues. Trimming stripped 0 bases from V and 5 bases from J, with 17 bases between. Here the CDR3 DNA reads TGTGCCAGCAGTTACTCGAGCATGCTGGGGGGTAACAATGAGCAGTTCTTC. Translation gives CASSYSSMLGGNNEQFF.

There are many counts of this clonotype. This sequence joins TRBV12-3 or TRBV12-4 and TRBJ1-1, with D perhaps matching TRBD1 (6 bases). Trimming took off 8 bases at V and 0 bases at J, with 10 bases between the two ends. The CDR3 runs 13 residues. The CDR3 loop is CASGYRVNTEAFF. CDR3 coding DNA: TGTGCCAGCGGGTACAGGGTGAACACTGAAGCTTTCTTT.

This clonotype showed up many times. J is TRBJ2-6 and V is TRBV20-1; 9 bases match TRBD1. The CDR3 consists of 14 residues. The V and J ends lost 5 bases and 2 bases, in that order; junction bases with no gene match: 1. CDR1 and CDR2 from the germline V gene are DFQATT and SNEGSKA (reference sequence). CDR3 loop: CSAGDRAGANVLTF. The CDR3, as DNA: TGCAGTGCTGGGGACAGGGCTGGGGCCAACGTCCTGACTTTC.

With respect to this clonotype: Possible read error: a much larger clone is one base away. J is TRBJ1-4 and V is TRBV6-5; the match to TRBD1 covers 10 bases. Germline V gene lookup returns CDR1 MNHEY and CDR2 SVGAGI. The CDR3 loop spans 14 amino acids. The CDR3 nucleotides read TGTGCCGGCAGCTCGGACAGGGGGAATGAAAAACTGTTTTTT. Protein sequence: CAGSSDRGNEKLFF.

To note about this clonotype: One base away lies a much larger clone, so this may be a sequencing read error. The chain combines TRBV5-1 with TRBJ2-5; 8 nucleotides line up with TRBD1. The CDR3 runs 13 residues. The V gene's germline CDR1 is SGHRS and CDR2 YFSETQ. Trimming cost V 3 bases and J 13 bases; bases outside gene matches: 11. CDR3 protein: CASSSQGAVERYF. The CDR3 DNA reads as TGCGCCAGCAGCTCTCAGGGGGCGGTCGAGCGGTACTTC.

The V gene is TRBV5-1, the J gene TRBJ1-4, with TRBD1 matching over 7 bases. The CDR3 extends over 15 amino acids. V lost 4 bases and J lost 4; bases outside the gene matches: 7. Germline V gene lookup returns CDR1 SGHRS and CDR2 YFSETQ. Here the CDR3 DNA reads TGCGCCAGCAGCATAGCCGGGACAGATAATGAAAAACTGTTTTTT. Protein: CASSIAGTDNEKLFF. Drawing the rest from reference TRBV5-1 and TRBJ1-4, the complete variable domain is KAGVTQTPRYLIKTRGQQVTLSCSPISGHRSVSWYQQTPGQGLQFLFEYFSETQRNKGNFPGRFSGRQFSNSRSEMNVSTLELGDSALYLCASSIAGTDNEKLFFGSGTQLSVL.

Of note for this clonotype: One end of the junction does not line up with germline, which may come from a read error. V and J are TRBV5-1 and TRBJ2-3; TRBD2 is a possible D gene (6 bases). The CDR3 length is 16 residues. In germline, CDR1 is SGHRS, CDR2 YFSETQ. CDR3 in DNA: TGCGCCAGCGGCTTAACCGGGACTCGGGGCACAGATACGCAGTATTTT. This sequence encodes CASGLTGTRGTDTQYF. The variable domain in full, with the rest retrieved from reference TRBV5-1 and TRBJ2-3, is KAGVTQTPRYLIKTRGQQVTLSCSPISGHRSVSWYQQTPGQGLQFLFEYFSETQRNKGNFPGRFSGRQFSNSRSEMNVSTLELGDSALYLCASGLTGTRGTDTQYFGPGTRLTVL.

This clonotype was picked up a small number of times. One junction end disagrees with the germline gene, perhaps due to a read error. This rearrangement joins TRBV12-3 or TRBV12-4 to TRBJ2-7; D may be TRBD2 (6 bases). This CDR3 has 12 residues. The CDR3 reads CASGLGGYEQYF. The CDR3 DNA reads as TGTGCCAGCGGTTTGGGGGGCTACGAGCAGTACTTC.

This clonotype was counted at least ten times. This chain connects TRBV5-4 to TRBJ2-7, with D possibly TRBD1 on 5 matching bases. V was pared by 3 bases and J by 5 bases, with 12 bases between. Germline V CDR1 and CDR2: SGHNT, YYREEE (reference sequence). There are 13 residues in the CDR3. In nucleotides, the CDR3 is TGTGCCAGCAGCTCCCAGGGTGAGGACGAGCAGTACTTC. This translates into CASSSQGEDEQYF.

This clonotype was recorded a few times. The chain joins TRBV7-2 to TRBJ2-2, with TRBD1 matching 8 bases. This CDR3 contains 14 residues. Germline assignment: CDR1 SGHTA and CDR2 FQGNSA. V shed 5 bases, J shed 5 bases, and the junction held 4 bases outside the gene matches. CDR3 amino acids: CASSVRQGTGELFF. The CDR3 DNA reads TGTGCCAGCAGCGTTCGACAGGGGACCGGGGAGCTGTTTTTT.

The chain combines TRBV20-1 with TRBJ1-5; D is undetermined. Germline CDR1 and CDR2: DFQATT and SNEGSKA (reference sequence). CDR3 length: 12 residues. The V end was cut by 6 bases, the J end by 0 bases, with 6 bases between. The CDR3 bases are TGCAGTGCGAGGACTAGCAATCAGCCCCAGCATTTT. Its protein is CSARTSNQPQHF.